One sample yielded the 24 T cell receptor beta chains listed below, sequenced in a study of T cell repertoires in cytomegalovirus infection. Their recognized antigens are unknown. In TCRdb, the reads were re-called with MiXCR into one record per CDR3 protein. The sample lists approximately 73,000 distinct CDR3 sequences, approximately 40% occurring once. Sample: CD8+ T cells from cultured PBMCs, taken from culture after CMV antigen stimulation. Source of these receptors: a human donor in good health (CMV status not recorded). Some clones in this sample may be carry-over from other donors' samples.

The gene calls are TRBV7-2 and TRBJ1-5; D may be TRBD1 (6 bases). Deletions cut 1 base from V and 0 bases from J, with 10 bases between. CDR1 is SGHTA and CDR2 is FQGNSA in the germline V gene. CDR3 size: 16 residues. CDR3 DNA sequence: TGTGCCAGCAGCTTAGTGGCAGGGGTTAGCAATCAGCCCCAGCATTTT. Amino acids: CASSLVAGVSNQPQHF. Full variable domain (missing parts from reference TRBV7-2 and TRBJ1-5): GAGVSQSPSNKVTEKGKDVELRCDPISGHTALYWYRQSLGQGLEFLIYFQGNSAPDKSGLPSDRFSAERTGGSVSTLTIQRTQQEDSAVYLCASSLVAGVSNQPQHFGDGTRLSIL.

The J gene is TRBJ2-1, the V gene TRBV24-1; TRBD1 aligns across 9 bases. This CDR3 is 17 amino acids long. Germline-derived CDR1 and CDR2 are KGHDR and SFDVKD. Unmatched junction bases numbered 11, after V lost 2 bases and J lost 7 bases. The CDR3 is CATSDSGTGSTGNEQFF. In DNA form, the CDR3 reads TGTGCCACCAGTGATTCAGGGACAGGGTCCACGGGGAATGAGCAGTTCTTC.

A note on this clonotype: Given the absence of the conserved phenylalanine or tryptophan at the CDR3 end, a read error is likely. The rearrangement joins TRBV7-6 to TRBJ1-3; D remains ambiguous. The CDR3 is made up of 16 amino acids. The V end lost 6 bases, the J end lost 4 bases, and 19 bases lay between the germline ends. The germline gives CDR1 SGHVS, CDR2 FNYEAQ. The CDR3: CASSQRLGLEGNTIYI. In DNA, the CDR3 is TGTGCCAGCAGTCAACGACTGGGGTTGGAGGGAAACACCATATATATT.

The CDR3 loop reads CAVGAGYNYGYTF. The CDR3 DNA reads TGTGCCGTGGGGGCAGGATATAACTATGGCTACACCTTC. This chain connects TRBV12-3 or TRBV12-4 to TRBJ1-2; D might be TRBD1 (6 bases). V was trimmed by 11 bases and J by 1 base, leaving 14 bases between them. The CDR3 is 13 amino acids.

The rearrangement uses TRBV2 and TRBJ2-2, with 8 bases that match TRBD2. The CDR3 runs to 18 residues. Per germline, CDR1 SNHLY and CDR2 FYNNEI. The V and J ends lost 7 bases and 8 bases, in that order; junction bases with no gene match: 21. The CDR3 protein is CASTDVREGGPTTGELFF. CDR3 coding DNA: TGTGCCAGCACCGACGTTCGGGAGGGGGGGCCCACCACGGGGGAGCTGTTTTTT.

J is TRBJ1-1 and V is TRBV6-6; unclear D gene. There are 10 residues in the CDR3. From germline, CDR1 is MNHNY and CDR2 SVGAGI (reference sequence). Trimming took off 5 bases at V and 8 bases at J, with 6 bases between the two ends. CDR3 in DNA: TGTGCCAGCAGTCAACTCGAAGCTTTCTTT. This sequence encodes CASSQLEAFF.

This chain links TRBV11-3 with TRBJ2-1, with D perhaps matching TRBD1 or TRBD2 (6 bases each). The CDR3 extends over 15 amino acids. Trimming pared 1 base from V and 4 bases from J, leaving 11 bases between. CDR1 and CDR2 from the germline V gene are SGHNT and YENEEA. The CDR3 coding sequence is TGTGCCAGCAGCTTAGGGGGGGACACATACAATGAGCAGTTCTTC. Translation gives CASSLGGDTYNEQFF.

This chain connects TRBV12-3 or TRBV12-4 to TRBJ2-1, with D tentatively TRBD1 (5 bases). The V gene lost 7 bases and the J gene lost 3 bases, with 19 bases spanning the gap. There are 16 residues in the CDR3. CDR3 sequence (DNA): TGTGCCAGCACCCCTCCCCTACCAAGGGGCTACAATGAGCAGTTCTTC. Translation gives CASTPPLPRGYNEQFF.

The CDR3 region has the DNA TGTGCCATCAGGATGGGATTGAACACTGAAGCTTTCTTT. This codes for CAIRMGLNTEAFF. The chain recombines TRBV10-3 with TRBJ1-1; D gene uncertain. The CDR3 runs to 13 residues. V lost 6 bases and J lost 0, with 8 bases in between. Germline CDR1 reads ENHRY; CDR2 reads SYGVKD.

The sample holds one count of this clonotype. The chain has TRBV28 and TRBJ2-2; 7 bases line up with TRBD2. This CDR3 contains 17 residues. J lost 4 bases, V lost 5 bases, and 13 bases had no gene match. Germline CDR1 reads MDHEN; CDR2 reads SYDVKM. In DNA form, the CDR3 reads TGTGCCAGCAGTATAGGGGTCTCGGGGGGATTCACCGGGGAGCTGTTTTTT. The encoded protein is CASSIGVSGGFTGELFF.

This chain uses TRBV18 with TRBJ2-2; the match to TRBD1 covers 10 bases. Losses at the gene ends were 0 bases for V and 5 bases for J; bases not matched to a gene: 6. CDR1 KGHSH and CDR2 LQKENI come from the germline V gene. This CDR3 contains 17 residues. CDR3 sequence (DNA): TGTGCCAGCTCACCACCCGGGACAGGGGCGTTTACCGGGGAGCTGTTTTTT. It translates to CASSPPGTGAFTGELFF.

V usage is TRBV6-6 and J usage is TRBJ2-3; D unclear. V lost 4 bases, J lost 4 bases, and 9 bases lay in between. The CDR3 extends over 13 amino acids. Germline V CDR1 and CDR2: MNHNY, SVGAGI (reference sequence). CDR3 in amino acids: CASSLSLADTQYF. CDR3 DNA sequence: TGTGCCAGCAGTTTGTCCCTCGCAGATACGCAGTATTTT.

CDR3 residues: CASSSGQFTDTQYF. CDR3 sequence (DNA): TGTGCCAGCAGCTCCGGACAGTTCACAGATACGCAGTATTTT. V is TRBV7-8 and J is TRBJ2-3; tentative D call: TRBD1 (6 bases). Trimming removed 4 bases from V and 2 bases from J, with 10 bases in between. The CDR3 consists of 14 residues. Per the germline V gene, CDR1 is SGHVS and CDR2 is FQNEAQ.

V gene TRBV5-1 combines with J gene TRBJ1-1; D unresolved. Per germline, CDR1 SGHRS and CDR2 YFSETQ. The CDR3 consists of 12 residues. The ends were cut back, 2 bases at V and 5 bases at J, with 7 bases in the middle. This chain's CDR3 is CASSFRGTEAFF. In DNA form, the CDR3 reads TGCGCCAGCAGCTTCCGTGGTACTGAAGCTTTCTTT. Complete variable domain (other parts from reference TRBV5-1 and TRBJ1-1): KAGVTQTPRYLIKTRGQQVTLSCSPISGHRSVSWYQQTPGQGLQFLFEYFSETQRNKGNFPGRFSGRQFSNSRSEMNVSTLELGDSALYLCASSFRGTEAFFGQGTRLTVV.

In this sample, this clonotype turned up a few times. The chain couples TRBV6-6 to TRBJ2-5, with unresolved D. V dropped 5 bases and J dropped 0 bases, with 10 bases sitting between them. Germline V CDR1 and CDR2: MNHNY, SVGAGI (reference sequence). This CDR3 has 14 amino acids. CDR3 region: CASSPTYNQETQYF. In DNA, the CDR3 is TGTGCCAGCAGTCCTACCTACAACCAAGAGACCCAGTACTTC.

V usage is TRBV4-1 and J usage is TRBJ1-1; D is perhaps TRBD1 (6 bases). CDR3 length equals 11 residues. V dropped 7 bases and J dropped 7 bases, with 10 bases sitting between them. CDR1 MGHRA and CDR2 YSYEKL come from the germline V gene. This chain's CDR3 is CASIQGLEAFF. As DNA, the CDR3 is TGCGCCAGCATCCAGGGGCTTGAAGCTTTCTTT.

The V call is TRBV7-3, the J call TRBJ1-6; D is ambiguous. CDR1 and CDR2 (germline): SGHTA, FQGTGA. Trimming pared 6 bases from V and 0 bases from J, leaving 3 bases between. The CDR3 covers 13 residues. The CDR3 DNA reads as TGTGCCAGCAGAAGCTCCTATAATTCACCCCTCCACTTT. As protein: CASRSSYNSPLHF.

This clonotype was detected a few times. V usage is TRBV7-9 and J usage is TRBJ2-1; 13 bases match TRBD2. The ends lost 4 bases at V and 0 bases at J; junction bases unmatched: 12. The CDR3 loop spans 20 amino acids. Germline values: CDR1 SEHNR, CDR2 FQNEAQ (reference sequence). The CDR3 region has the DNA TGTGCCAGCAGCTCCTCCGGGACTAGCGGGGTAGACTTCTCCTACAATGAGCAGTTCTTC. As protein: CASSSSGTSGVDFSYNEQFF.

This clonotype was observed a handful of times. This chain links TRBV4-1 with TRBJ2-7; D perhaps matches TRBD1 (7 bases). The V gene lost 1 base and the J gene lost 7 bases, with 17 bases spanning the gap. The CDR3 length is 15 residues. Germline CDR1 is MGHRA and CDR2 is YSYEKL. CDR3 nucleotides: TGCGCCAGCAGCCAAGGGATGGAGGGGGCAGGGGAGCAGTACTTC. Translated: CASSQGMEGAGEQYF.

The chain combines TRBV7-9 with TRBJ2-3; tentatively, D is TRBD1 or TRBD2 (7 bases each). Germline values: CDR1 SEHNR, CDR2 FQNEAQ (reference sequence). Deletions cut 5 bases from V and 3 bases from J, with 24 bases between. The CDR3 spans 18 residues. The CDR3, as DNA: TGTGCCAGCAGCCCCGACTGGGACAGCGGGGCGGGTACAGATACGCAGTATTTT. This sequence encodes CASSPDWDSGAGTDTQYF.

The rearrangement uses TRBV10-3 and TRBJ1-1, with D uncertain. V lost 1 base and J 11 bases, leaving 14 bases between the germline ends. The CDR3 is 13 residues long. Germline assignment: CDR1 ENHRY and CDR2 SYGVKD. The CDR3 protein is CAISEFNSESAFF. As DNA, the CDR3 is TGTGCCATCAGTGAGTTTAACAGCGAGTCGGCTTTCTTT.

The chain carries TRBV6-6 and TRBJ1-1; D gene ambiguous. Trimming shortened V by 0 bases and J by 3 bases, and 14 bases separated the two germline ends. Germline assignment: CDR1 MNHNY and CDR2 SVGAGI (reference sequence). The CDR3 length is 16 residues. CDR3 nucleotides: TGTGCCAGCAGTTACTCTCTTGGGGTGACGGACACTGAAGCTTTCTTT. The encoded protein is CASSYSLGVTDTEAFF.

This clonotype was seen repeatedly, ten times or more. The rearrangement uses TRBV4-1 and TRBJ2-7; D possibly corresponds to TRBD1 (6 bases). This CDR3 spans 15 amino acids. With 3 bases removed from V and 0 bases from J, the gap between germline ends came to 12 bases. Germline CDR1 is MGHRA and CDR2 is YSYEKL. Here the CDR3 reads CASSQPTGSSYEQYF. CDR3 nucleotides: TGCGCCAGCAGCCAGCCTACAGGGAGCTCCTACGAGCAGTACTTC.

The chain carries TRBV12-3 or TRBV12-4 and TRBJ2-1; D unclear. The CDR3 extends over 14 amino acids. Between the trimmed V and J ends, which lost 6 bases and 0 bases, there was a span of 9 bases. CDR3: CASSPVSSYNEQFF. The CDR3, as DNA: TGTGCCAGCAGCCCAGTCAGCTCCTACAATGAGCAGTTCTTC.